This TCR beta chain was sequenced during a study of vaccination and CD4 T cells after COVID-19. Study as a whole: Recovered patients in the cohort numbered six men and four women, two of them Hispanic. Cultures designated as controls were supplied with a CEFX pool, an HIV-1 Nef pool, or no peptide.

Treatment described: approximately 10-day PBMC culture with coronavirus spike peptide pools or control peptides (ViraFEST assay). In the case of this clonotype: Antigen specificity is unknown.

CDR3 size: 13 residues. Germline V gene data show CDR1 as SEHNR and CDR2 as FQNEAQ (reference sequence). The V end lost 3 bases, the J end lost 12 bases, and 17 bases lay between the germline ends. Cultured CD4+ T cell DNA underwent sequencing with the Oncomine TCR Beta short-read assay. TCRdb reanalysed the PCR reads using MiXCR and keeps one entry per CDR3 protein. The sample consists of 20,000 to 25,000 distinct CDR3 sequences, under 65% of them appearing once. The V call is TRBV7-9, the J call TRBJ1-2; D remains ambiguous. This TCR was sampled from a human donor who had recovered from COVID-19. The sample consisted of CD4+ T cells from blood, cultured in vitro. CDR3 sequence: CASSLVDGITDTF. In DNA, the CDR3 is TGTGCCAGCAGCTTGGTGGACGGCATAACCGACACCTTC.